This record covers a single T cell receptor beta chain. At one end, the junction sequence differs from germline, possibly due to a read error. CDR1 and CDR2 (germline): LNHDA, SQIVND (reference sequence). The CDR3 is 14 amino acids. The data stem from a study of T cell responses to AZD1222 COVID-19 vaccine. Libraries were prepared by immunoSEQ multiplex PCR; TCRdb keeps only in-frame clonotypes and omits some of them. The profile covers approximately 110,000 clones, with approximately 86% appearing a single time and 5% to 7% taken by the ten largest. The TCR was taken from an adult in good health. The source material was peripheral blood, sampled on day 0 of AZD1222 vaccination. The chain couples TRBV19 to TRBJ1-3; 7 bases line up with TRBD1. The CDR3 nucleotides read TGTGCCAGTAGTAACAACAGGGGCGGAATCACCATATATTTT. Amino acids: CASSNNRGGITIYF.